These 3 T cell receptor beta chains were all obtained from the same sample, sequenced in a study of shared clonotypes between healthy human individuals. Repertoires were generated with immunoSEQ multiplex PCR, while TCRdb's copy carries only in-frame clones and drops some. Here the sample spans about a million clones, 76% being singletons. Sequenced input: memory CD4+ T cells sorted from blood. As to subset: CD45RA-negative fraction. The receptors here all came from a man younger than 30 in good health.

The rearrangement links TRBV5-1 to TRBJ2-5; TRBD2 matches at 10 bases. This CDR3 is built from 17 residues. Germline V gives CDR1 SGHRS, CDR2 YFSETQ. Unmatched junction bases numbered 10, after V lost 0 bases and J lost 5 bases. The CDR3 DNA follows: TGCGCCAGCAGCTTGGATGCTAGCGGGGGACCGGCGGAGACCCAGTACTTC. Its protein product is CASSLDASGGPAETQYF.

To note about this clone: Other DNA sequences from this sample encode an identical CDR3 as well. This chain joins TRBV5-1 and TRBJ2-5; no clear D gene. CDR3 length: 13 amino acids. V was cut by 0 bases and J by 5 bases, with 8 bases left in between. Per the germline V gene, CDR1 is SGHRS and CDR2 is YFSETQ. The CDR3 region is CASSLATKETQYF. In DNA form, the CDR3 reads TGCGCCAGCAGCTTGGCTACTAAGGAGACCCAGTACTTC.

The chain uses TRBV6-6 and TRBJ1-1; D unresolved. This CDR3 has 13 residues. V was cut by 6 bases and J by 1 base, with 9 bases left in between. Germline V gene lookup returns CDR1 MNHNY and CDR2 SVGAGI (reference sequence). The CDR3 region is CASSLNTNTEAFF. Here the CDR3 DNA reads TGTGCCAGCAGCCTAAACACGAACACTGAAGCTTTCTTT.